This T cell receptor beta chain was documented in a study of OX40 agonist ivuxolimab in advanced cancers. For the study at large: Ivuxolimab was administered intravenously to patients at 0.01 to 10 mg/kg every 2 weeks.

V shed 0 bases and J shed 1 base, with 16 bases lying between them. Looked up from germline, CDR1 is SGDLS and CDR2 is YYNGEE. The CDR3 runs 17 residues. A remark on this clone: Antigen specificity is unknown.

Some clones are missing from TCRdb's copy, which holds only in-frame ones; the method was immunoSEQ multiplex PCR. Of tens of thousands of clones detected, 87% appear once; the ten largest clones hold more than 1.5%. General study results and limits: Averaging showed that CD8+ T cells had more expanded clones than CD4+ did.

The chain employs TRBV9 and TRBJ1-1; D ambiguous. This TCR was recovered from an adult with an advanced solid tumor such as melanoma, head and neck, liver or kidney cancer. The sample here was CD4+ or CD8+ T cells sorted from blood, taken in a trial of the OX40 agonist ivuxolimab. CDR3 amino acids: CASSVEARDYQNTEAFF. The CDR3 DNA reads TGTGCCAGCAGCGTAGAGGCACGAGATTATCAGAACACTGAAGCTTTCTTT.